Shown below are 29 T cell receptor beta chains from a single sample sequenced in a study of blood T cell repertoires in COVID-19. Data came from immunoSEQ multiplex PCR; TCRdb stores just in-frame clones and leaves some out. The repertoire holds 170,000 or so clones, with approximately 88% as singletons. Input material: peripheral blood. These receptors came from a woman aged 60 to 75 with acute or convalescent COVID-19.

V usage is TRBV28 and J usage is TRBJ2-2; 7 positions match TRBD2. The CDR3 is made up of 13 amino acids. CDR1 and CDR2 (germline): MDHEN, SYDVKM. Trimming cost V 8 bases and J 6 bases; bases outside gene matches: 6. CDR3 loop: CASSTSAPGELFF. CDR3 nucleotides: TGTGCCAGCTCAACTAGCGCTCCCGGGGAGCTGTTTTTT. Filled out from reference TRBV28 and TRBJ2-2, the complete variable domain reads DVKVTQSSRYLVKRTGEKVFLECVQDMDHENMFWYRQDPGLGLRLIYFSYDVKMKEKGDIPEGYSVSREKKERFSLILESASTNQTSMYLCASSTSAPGELFFGEGSRLTVL.

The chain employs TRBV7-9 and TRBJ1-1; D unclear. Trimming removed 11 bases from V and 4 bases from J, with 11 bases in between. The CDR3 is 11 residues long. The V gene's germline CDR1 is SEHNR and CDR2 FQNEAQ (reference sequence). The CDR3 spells CAGIRGTEAFF. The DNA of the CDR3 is TGTGCCGGAATAAGAGGCACTGAAGCTTTCTTT. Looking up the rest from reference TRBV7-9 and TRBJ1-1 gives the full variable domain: DTGVSQNPRHKITKRGQNVTFRCDPISEHNRLYWYRQTLGQGPEFLTYFQNEAQLEKSRLLSDRFSAERPKGSFSTLEIQRTEQGDSAMYLCAGIRGTEAFFGQGTRLTVV.

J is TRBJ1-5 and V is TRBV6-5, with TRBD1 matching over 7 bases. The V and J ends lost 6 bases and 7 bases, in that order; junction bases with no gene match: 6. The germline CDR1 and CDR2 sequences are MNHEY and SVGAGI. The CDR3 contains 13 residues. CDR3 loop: CASRQGTTQPQHF. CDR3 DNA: TGTGCCAGCAGACAGGGGACAACCCAGCCCCAGCATTTT.

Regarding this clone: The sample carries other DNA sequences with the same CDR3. CDR3 DNA: TGTGCCAGCAGCGTAGGTGGCAGCTCCTACGAGCAGTACTTC. Protein product: CASSVGGSSYEQYF. This chain connects TRBV9 to TRBJ2-7; D remains ambiguous. The length of the CDR3 is 14 residues. CDR1 and CDR2 (germline): SGDLS, YYNGEE. V was trimmed by 0 bases and J by 0 bases, leaving 7 bases between them.

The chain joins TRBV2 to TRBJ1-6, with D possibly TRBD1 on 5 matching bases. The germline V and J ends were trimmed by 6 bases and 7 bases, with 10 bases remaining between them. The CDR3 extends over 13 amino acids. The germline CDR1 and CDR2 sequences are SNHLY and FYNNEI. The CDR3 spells CASRPGWNSPLHF. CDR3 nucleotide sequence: TGTGCCAGCAGGCCAGGGTGGAATTCACCCCTCCACTTT.

The CDR3 bases are TGTGCCATCAGACACGAGGGTACGGATGAAAAACTGTTTTTT. Its protein product is CAIRHEGTDEKLFF. The V call is TRBV10-3, the J call TRBJ1-4; D remains ambiguous. CDR1 ENHRY and CDR2 SYGVKD come from the germline V gene. The CDR3 has 14 amino acids. V lost 6 bases and J lost 6, with 14 bases in between.

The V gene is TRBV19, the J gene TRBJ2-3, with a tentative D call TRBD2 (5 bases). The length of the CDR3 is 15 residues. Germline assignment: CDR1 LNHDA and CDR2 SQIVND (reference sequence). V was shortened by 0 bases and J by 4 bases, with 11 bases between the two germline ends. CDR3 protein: CASSIDQRNPDTQYF. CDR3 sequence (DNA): TGTGCCAGTAGTATAGATCAGCGGAACCCAGATACGCAGTATTTT.

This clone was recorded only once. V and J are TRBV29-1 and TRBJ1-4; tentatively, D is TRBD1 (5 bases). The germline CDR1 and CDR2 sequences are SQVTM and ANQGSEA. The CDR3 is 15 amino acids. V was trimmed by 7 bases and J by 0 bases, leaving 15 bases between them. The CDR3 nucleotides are TGCAGCGCGCGGGCAGACAGAGCAACTAATGAAAAACTGTTTTTT. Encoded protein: CSARADRATNEKLFF.

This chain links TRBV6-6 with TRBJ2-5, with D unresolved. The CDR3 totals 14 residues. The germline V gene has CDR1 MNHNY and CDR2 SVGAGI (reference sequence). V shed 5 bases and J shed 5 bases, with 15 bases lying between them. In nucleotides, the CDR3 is TGTGCCAGCAGTCCCCTCGGATCCGGGGAGACCCAGTACTTC. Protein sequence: CASSPLGSGETQYF.

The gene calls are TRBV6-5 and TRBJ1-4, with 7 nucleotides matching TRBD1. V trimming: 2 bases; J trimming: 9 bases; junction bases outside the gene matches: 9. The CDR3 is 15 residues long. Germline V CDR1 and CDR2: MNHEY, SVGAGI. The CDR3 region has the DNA TGTGCCAGCAGTTACCGCGGGACAGAGACGAAAAAACTGTTTTTT. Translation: CASSYRGTETKKLFF.

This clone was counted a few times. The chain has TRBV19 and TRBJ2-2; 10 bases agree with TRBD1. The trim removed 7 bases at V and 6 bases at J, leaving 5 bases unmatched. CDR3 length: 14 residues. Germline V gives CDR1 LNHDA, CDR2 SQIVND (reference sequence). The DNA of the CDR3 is TGTGCCAGTAAGGGGACAGGGGTAGCCGGGGAGCTGTTTTTT. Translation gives CASKGTGVAGELFF. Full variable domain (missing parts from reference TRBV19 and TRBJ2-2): DGGITQSPKYLFRKEGQNVTLSCEQNLNHDAMYWYRQDPGQGLRLIYYSQIVNDFQKGDIAEGYSVSREKKESFPLTVTSAQKNPTAFYLCASKGTGVAGELFFGEGSRLTVL.

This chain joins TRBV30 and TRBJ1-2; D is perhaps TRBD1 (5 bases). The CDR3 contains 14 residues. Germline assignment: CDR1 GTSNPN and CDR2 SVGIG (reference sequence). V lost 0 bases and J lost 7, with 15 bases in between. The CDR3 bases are TGTGCCTGGAGTGTAGGGGCGGGGTTTGGTGGCTACACCTTC. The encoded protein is CAWSVGAGFGGYTF.

CDR3 region: CASSQVLRAGELFF. The DNA of the CDR3 is TGTGCCAGCAGCCAAGTTTTGAGGGCCGGGGAGCTGTTTTTT. The chain carries TRBV3-1 (or the pseudogene TRBV3-2) and TRBJ2-2, with D maybe TRBD2 (5 bases). The germline gives CDR1 LGHDT, CDR2 YNNKEL (reference sequence). The V and J ends lost 1 base and 6 bases respectively, with 9 bases between them. The CDR3 extends over 14 amino acids.

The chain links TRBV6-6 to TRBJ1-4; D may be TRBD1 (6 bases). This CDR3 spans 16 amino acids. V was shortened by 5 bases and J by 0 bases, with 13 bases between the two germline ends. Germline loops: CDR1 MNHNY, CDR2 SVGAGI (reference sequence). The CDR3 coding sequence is TGTGCCAGCAGTCACGGGACACTTGCAACTAATGAAAAACTGTTTTTT. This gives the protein CASSHGTLATNEKLFF.

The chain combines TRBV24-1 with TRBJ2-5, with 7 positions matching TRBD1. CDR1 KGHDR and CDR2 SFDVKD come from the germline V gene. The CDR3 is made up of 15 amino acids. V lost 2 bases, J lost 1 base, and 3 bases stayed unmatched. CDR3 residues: CATSDSRDSQETQYF. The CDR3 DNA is TGTGCCACCAGTGATTCCCGGGACAGCCAAGAGACCCAGTACTTC.

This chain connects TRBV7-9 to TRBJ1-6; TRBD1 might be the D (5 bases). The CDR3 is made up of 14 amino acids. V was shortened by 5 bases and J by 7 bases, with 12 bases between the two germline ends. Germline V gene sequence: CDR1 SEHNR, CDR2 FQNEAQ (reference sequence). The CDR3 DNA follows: TGTGCCAGCAGCGCGGGGCTCGCCAATTCACCCCTCCACTTT. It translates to CASSAGLANSPLHF.

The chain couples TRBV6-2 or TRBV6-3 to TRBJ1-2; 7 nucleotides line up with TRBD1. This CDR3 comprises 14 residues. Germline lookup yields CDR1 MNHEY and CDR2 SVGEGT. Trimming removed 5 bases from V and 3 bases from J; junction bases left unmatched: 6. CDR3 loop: CASSPGTVHYGYTF. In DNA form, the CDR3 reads TGTGCCAGCAGTCCAGGGACAGTTCACTATGGCTACACCTTC.

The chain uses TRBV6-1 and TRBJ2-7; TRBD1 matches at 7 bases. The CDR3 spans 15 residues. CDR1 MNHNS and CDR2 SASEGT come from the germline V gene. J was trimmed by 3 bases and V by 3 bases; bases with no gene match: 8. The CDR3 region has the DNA TGTGCCAGCAGTGACCGGTGGACAGGATACTACGAGCAGTACTTC. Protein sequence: CASSDRWTGYYEQYF.

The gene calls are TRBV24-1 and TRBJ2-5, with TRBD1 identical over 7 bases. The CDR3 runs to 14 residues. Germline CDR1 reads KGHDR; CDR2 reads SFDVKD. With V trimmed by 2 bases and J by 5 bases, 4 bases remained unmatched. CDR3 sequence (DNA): TGTGCCACCAGTGATTACAGGGGTCGGGAGACCCAGTACTTC. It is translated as CATSDYRGRETQYF.

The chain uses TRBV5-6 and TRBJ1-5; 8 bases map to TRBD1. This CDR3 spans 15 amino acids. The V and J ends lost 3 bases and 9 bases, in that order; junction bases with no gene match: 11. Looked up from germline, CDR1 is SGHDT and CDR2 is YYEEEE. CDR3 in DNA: TGTGCCAGCAGCTGGGGCAGGGGGCCCTATCGGCCCCAGCATTTT. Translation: CASSWGRGPYRPQHF.

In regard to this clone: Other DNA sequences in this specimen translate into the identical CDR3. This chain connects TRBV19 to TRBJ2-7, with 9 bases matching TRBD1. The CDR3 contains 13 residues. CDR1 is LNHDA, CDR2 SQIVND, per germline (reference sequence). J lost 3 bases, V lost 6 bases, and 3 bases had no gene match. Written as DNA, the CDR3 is TGTGCCAGTAGCTTGGACAGGGGCTACGAGCAGTACTTC. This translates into CASSLDRGYEQYF.

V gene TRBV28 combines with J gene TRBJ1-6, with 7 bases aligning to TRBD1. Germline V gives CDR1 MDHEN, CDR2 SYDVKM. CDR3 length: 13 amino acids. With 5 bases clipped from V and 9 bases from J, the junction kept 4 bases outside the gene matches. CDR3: CASSRDRVSPLHF. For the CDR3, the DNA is TGTGCCAGCAGTAGAGACAGGGTTTCACCCCTCCACTTT.

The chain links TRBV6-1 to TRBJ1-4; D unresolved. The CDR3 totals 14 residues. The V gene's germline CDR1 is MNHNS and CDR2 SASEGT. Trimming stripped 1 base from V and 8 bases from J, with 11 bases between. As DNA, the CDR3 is TGTGCCAGCAGTGAAGACTTGAGGAGGGAAAAACTGTTTTTT. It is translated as CASSEDLRREKLFF.

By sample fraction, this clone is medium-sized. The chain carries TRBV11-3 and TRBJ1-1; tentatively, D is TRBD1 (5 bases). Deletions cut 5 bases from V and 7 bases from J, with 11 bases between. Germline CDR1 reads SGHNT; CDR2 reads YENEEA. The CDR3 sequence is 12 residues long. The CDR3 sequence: CASSGGVGEAFF. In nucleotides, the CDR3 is TGTGCCAGCAGCGGAGGGGTGGGTGAAGCTTTCTTT.

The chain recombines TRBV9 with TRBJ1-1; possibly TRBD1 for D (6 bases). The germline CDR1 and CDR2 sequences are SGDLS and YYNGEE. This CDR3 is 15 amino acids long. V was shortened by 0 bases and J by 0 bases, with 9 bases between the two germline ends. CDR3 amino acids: CASSVDPGVNTEAFF. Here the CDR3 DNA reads TGTGCCAGCAGCGTAGATCCAGGGGTGAACACTGAAGCTTTCTTT.

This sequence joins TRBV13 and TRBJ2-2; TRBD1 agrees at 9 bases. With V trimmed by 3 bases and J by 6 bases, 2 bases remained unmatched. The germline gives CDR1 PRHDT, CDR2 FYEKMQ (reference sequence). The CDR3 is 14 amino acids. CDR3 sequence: CASSFYRGPGELFF. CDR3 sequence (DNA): TGTGCCAGCAGCTTCTACAGGGGGCCCGGGGAGCTGTTTTTT.

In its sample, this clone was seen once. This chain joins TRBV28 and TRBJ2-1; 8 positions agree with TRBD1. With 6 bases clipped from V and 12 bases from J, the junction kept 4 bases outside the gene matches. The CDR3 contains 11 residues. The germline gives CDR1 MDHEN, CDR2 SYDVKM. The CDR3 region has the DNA TGTGCCAGCAGACTGGGGACAGGGCAGTTCTTC. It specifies CASRLGTGQFF. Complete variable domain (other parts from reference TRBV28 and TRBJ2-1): DVKVTQSSRYLVKRTGEKVFLECVQDMDHENMFWYRQDPGLGLRLIYFSYDVKMKEKGDIPEGYSVSREKKERFSLILESASTNQTSMYLCASRLGTGQFFGPGTRLTVL.

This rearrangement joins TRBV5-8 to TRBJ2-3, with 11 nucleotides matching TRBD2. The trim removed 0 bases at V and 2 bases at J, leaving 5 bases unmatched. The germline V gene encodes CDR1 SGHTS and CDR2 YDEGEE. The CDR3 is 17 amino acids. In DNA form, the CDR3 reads TGTGCCAGCAGCTTGGCGCCTAGCGGGGGGTCCACAGATACGCAGTATTTT. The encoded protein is CASSLAPSGGSTDTQYF. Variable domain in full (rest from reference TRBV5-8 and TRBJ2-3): EAGVTQSPTHLIKTRGQQATLRCSPISGHTSVYWYQQALGLGLQFLLWYDEGEERNRGNFPPRFSGRQFPNYSSELNVNALELEDSALYLCASSLAPSGGSTDTQYFGPGTRLTVL.

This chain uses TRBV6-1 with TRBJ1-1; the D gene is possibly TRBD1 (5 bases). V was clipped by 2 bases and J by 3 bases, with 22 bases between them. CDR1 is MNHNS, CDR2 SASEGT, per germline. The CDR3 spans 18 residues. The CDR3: CASSESIRGRGTYTEAFF. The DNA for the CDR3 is TGTGCCAGCAGTGAAAGTATAAGGGGTAGGGGAACCTACACTGAAGCTTTCTTT.